The clone carrying this TCR beta chain showed up just once. Method: immunoSEQ multiplex PCR; TCRdb's copy keeps in-frame clones and lacks some. The table includes 200,000 to 300,000 clones, 86% detected once. The data were taken from a study of blood T cell repertoires in COVID-19. Specimen: peripheral blood. The sequence was obtained from a man aged 30-40 years with active or convalescent COVID-19.

The CDR3 spells CASSQGQGRTEAFF. As DNA, the CDR3 is TGCGCCAGCAGCCAAGGACAGGGTCGCACTGAAGCTTTCTTT. The rearrangement joins TRBV4-1 to TRBJ1-1; 7 bases match TRBD1. The V gene end was trimmed by 1 base and the J gene end by 4 bases; junction bases not matched to a gene: 3. The CDR3 runs to 14 residues. Germline-derived CDR1 and CDR2 are MGHRA and YSYEKL.